These 17 T cell receptor beta chains originate from one sample sequenced in a study of OX40 agonist ivuxolimab in advanced cancers. The data were produced by immunoSEQ multiplex PCR, yet TCRdb's version contains in-frame clones alone and is incomplete. The repertoire consists of approximately 64,000 clones, with about nine tenths occurring once and the leading ten covering approximately 0.67%. Sequenced here: CD4+ or CD8+ T cells sorted from blood, sampled in a trial of the OX40 agonist ivuxolimab. These receptors came from an adult with an advanced solid tumor such as melanoma, head and neck, liver or kidney cancer.

The V gene is TRBV30, the J gene TRBJ1-4; no reliable D call. V was trimmed by 1 base and J by 14 bases, leaving 11 bases between them. Germline V CDR1 and CDR2: GTSNPN, SVGIG (reference sequence). The CDR3 is made up of 11 amino acids. CDR3 sequence (DNA): TGTGCCTGGAGTGGAGGAGAAGTCCTGTTTTTT. Protein product: CAWSGGEVLFF. The entire variable domain, with the rest obtained from reference TRBV30 and TRBJ1-4, is as follows: SQTIHQWPATLVQPVGSPLSLECTVEGTSNPNLYWYRQAAGRGLQLLFYSVGIGQISSEVPQNLSASRPQDRQFILSSKKLLLSDSGFYLCAWSGGEVLFFGSGTQLSVL.

A single count supports this clone. This sequence joins TRBV15 and TRBJ2-5, with D perhaps given as TRBD1 or TRBD2 (5 bases each). Germline CDR1 reads LNHNV; CDR2 reads YYDKDF (reference sequence). V was shortened by 5 bases and J by 5 bases, with 9 bases between the two germline ends. This CDR3 contains 12 residues. In DNA form, the CDR3 reads TGTGCCACCAGCCCCGAGGGGGAGACCCAGTACTTC. Amino acid sequence: CATSPEGETQYF.

This clone was counted a few times. The chain has TRBV2 and TRBJ1-5, with D possibly TRBD1 on 6 matching bases. Looked up from germline, CDR1 is SNHLY and CDR2 is FYNNEI. Trimming removed 3 bases at V and 4 bases at J, with 13 bases between. This CDR3 has 15 residues. The CDR3 region has the DNA TGTGCCAGCAGTGACGAACAGGGTATAAATCAGCCCCAGCATTTT. It yields the protein CASSDEQGINQPQHF.

This clone came up once. V and J are TRBV19 and TRBJ1-6, with a possible D match to TRBD1 (6 bases). This CDR3 has 16 residues. Between the trimmed V and J ends, which lost 5 bases and 0 bases, there was a span of 11 bases. Germline CDR1 is LNHDA and CDR2 is SQIVND (reference sequence). The chain's CDR3 is CASSWTASSYNSPLHF. CDR3 DNA sequence: TGTGCCAGTAGTTGGACAGCGAGCTCCTATAATTCACCCCTCCACTTT.

This chain connects TRBV5-1 to TRBJ2-5; D is possibly TRBD2 (5 bases). The J call may be mistaken, given a closer DNA end match to TRBJ2-7. This CDR3 spans 15 amino acids. Germline lookup yields CDR1 SGHRS and CDR2 YFSETQ. The CDR3 DNA is TGCGCCAGCAGCTCTAGACTGGGGAGCTCCTACGAGCAGTACTTC. Residues: CASSSRLGSSYEQYF.

The chain couples TRBV19 to TRBJ1-3; D perhaps matches TRBD1 (6 bases). V lost 1 base and J lost 8, with 18 bases in between. The CDR3 sequence is 16 residues long. Looked up from germline, CDR1 is LNHDA and CDR2 is SQIVND (reference sequence). The CDR3 loop reads CASSIADRPTQYTIYF. The CDR3 DNA reads as TGTGCCAGTAGTATAGCGGACAGACCGACTCAGTACACCATATATTTT. Using reference TRBV19 and TRBJ1-3 for the parts outside the CDR3, the full variable domain is DGGITQSPKYLFRKEGQNVTLSCEQNLNHDAMYWYRQDPGQGLRLIYYSQIVNDFQKGDIAEGYSVSREKKESFPLTVTSAQKNPTAFYLCASSIADRPTQYTIYFGEGSWLTVV.

V is TRBV30 and J is TRBJ2-1; 10 bases are a match to TRBD2. The trim removed 2 bases at V and 7 bases at J, leaving 5 bases unmatched. The CDR3 runs 14 residues. Germline V lookup: CDR1 GTSNPN, CDR2 SVGIG (reference sequence). CDR3 DNA sequence: TGTGCCTGGAGTCTTAGCGGGGGGTCGAATGAGCAGTTCTTC. It specifies CAWSLSGGSNEQFF.

This rearrangement joins TRBV5-1 to TRBJ2-2; D is possibly TRBD1 (5 bases). V lost 4 bases, J lost 1 base, and 14 bases lay in between. Germline V gene sequence: CDR1 SGHRS, CDR2 YFSETQ. The CDR3 is 16 amino acids. As DNA, the CDR3 is TGCGCCAGCAGCCCGATCGACAGCTGGAACACCGGGGAGCTGTTTTTT. Translated: CASSPIDSWNTGELFF.

V usage is TRBV4-1 and J usage is TRBJ1-2; TRBD1 might be the D (5 bases). Trimming took off 1 base at V and 8 bases at J, with 14 bases between the two ends. CDR1 is MGHRA, CDR2 YSYEKL, per germline. The CDR3 extends over 14 amino acids. The CDR3: CASSQGGRASGYTF. CDR3 DNA sequence: TGCGCCAGCAGCCAAGGGGGCAGGGCCAGCGGCTACACCTTC.

This clone was detected only once. This sequence joins TRBV5-5 and TRBJ2-2; TRBD1 is a possible D gene (6 bases). This CDR3 is built from 15 residues. V was pared by 4 bases and J by 1 base, with 11 bases between. Looked up from germline, CDR1 is SGHKS and CDR2 is YYEKEE (reference sequence). CDR3 DNA: TGTGCCAGCAGCCAAACGGGACAGAACACCGGGGAGCTGTTTTTT. Protein sequence: CASSQTGQNTGELFF.

This chain connects TRBV28 to TRBJ2-3; tentatively, D is TRBD1 (8 bases). Trimming pared 2 bases from V and 5 bases from J, leaving 14 bases between. Germline V gives CDR1 MDHEN, CDR2 SYDVKM. The CDR3 has 15 residues. The CDR3 loop reads CASSLGAGTGDTQYF. CDR3 bases: TGTGCCAGCAGTTTAGGAGCGGGGACAGGAGATACGCAGTATTTT.

The rearrangement uses TRBV7-9 and TRBJ1-1; D unresolved. The V end lost 4 bases, the J end lost 3 bases, and 6 bases lay between the germline ends. This CDR3 is built from 12 residues. CDR1 and CDR2 (germline): SEHNR, FQNEAQ (reference sequence). In nucleotides, the CDR3 is TGTGCCAGCAGCTCCAGGTACACTGAAGCTTTCTTT. This sequence encodes CASSSRYTEAFF.

The chain combines TRBV29-1 with TRBJ1-2, with a tentative D call TRBD1 (6 bases). Looked up from germline, CDR1 is SQVTM and CDR2 is ANQGSEA. Trimming removed 5 bases from V and 3 bases from J, with 16 bases in between. The CDR3 runs 14 residues. This chain's CDR3 is CSVYPQGTYYGYTF. The CDR3 bases are TGCAGCGTTTACCCTCAGGGGACCTACTATGGCTACACCTTC.

The chain recombines TRBV7-2 with TRBJ2-4; 8 bases are a match to TRBD1. The CDR3 spans 16 residues. With V trimmed by 0 bases and J by 8 bases, 9 bases remained unmatched. Germline V gene data show CDR1 as SGHTA and CDR2 as FQGNSA. The CDR3 nucleotides are TGTGCCAGCAGCTTAGCTCCCGCAGGGGGCGTGGACATTCAGTACTTC. Protein: CASSLAPAGGVDIQYF.

J is TRBJ2-5 and V is TRBV7-8; no reliable D call. V lost 5 bases and J 5 bases, leaving 6 bases between the germline ends. Germline assignment: CDR1 SGHVS and CDR2 FQNEAQ. This CDR3 contains 11 residues. The CDR3 loop reads CASSGWETQYF. The CDR3 DNA sequence: TGTGCCAGCAGCGGCTGGGAGACCCAGTACTTC.

A single count supports this clone. The genes are TRBV2 and TRBJ1-1; D gene unclear. This CDR3 spans 13 amino acids. V lost 6 bases, J lost 3 bases, and 11 bases lay in between. CDR1 is SNHLY, CDR2 FYNNEI, per germline. This CDR3 reads CASRRDWDTEAFF. DNA of the CDR3: TGTGCCAGCAGGAGAGACTGGGACACTGAAGCTTTCTTT.

V usage is TRBV6-1 and J usage is TRBJ2-7; D not certain. Germline CDR1 and CDR2: MNHNS and SASEGT. Trimming removed 10 bases from V and 4 bases from J, with 14 bases in between. This CDR3 is 12 amino acids long. CDR3 residues: CATTQPPYEQYF. CDR3 DNA sequence: TGTGCCACAACGCAGCCGCCTTACGAGCAGTACTTC.